A selection of T cell receptor beta chains follows, all from one sample in a study of radiotherapy plus CTLA-4 blockade in lung cancer. The table came from immunoSEQ multiplex PCR; TCRdb's copy has only in-frame clones and leaves some out. The data show about 28,000 clones, less than 80% seen once. Sequenced material: peripheral blood, taken from a patient treated with radiotherapy plus ipilimumab. The source of these receptors is a human donor with non-small cell lung cancer who had stable disease on radiotherapy plus ipilimumab. Each CDR3 is given with its conserved first and last residue. Each record gives: clone size, J gene, D gene, V gene, CDR3 DNA, CDR3 protein. The D gene is left open where the match is weak. Where a row states a size, it is once, few, many or the class of an expanded clone; other rows omit it.

NA,TRBJ2-7,NA,TRBV2,TGTGCCAGCAGTTGGACAGAGTCCTACGAGCAGTACTTC,CASSWTESYEQYF
NA,TRBJ2-2,NA,TRBV5-4,TGTGCCAGCAGCCAACTCAAGACCCAGGGCGGGGAGCTGTTTTTT,CASSQLKTQGGELFF
NA,TRBJ2-6,NA,TRBV28,TGTGCCAGCAGCCCTCACGTCTCTGGGGCCAACGTCCTGACTTTC,CASSPHVSGANVLTF
few,TRBJ1-2,NA,TRBV25-1,TGTGCCAGCAGCAACAGGGTGGCGGAAGGCTACACCTTC,CASSNRVAEGYTF
NA,TRBJ1-2,TRBD1,TRBV29-1,TGCAGCGGACGGACAGGGGGTATTGGCTACACCTTC,CSGRTGGIGYTF
NA,TRBJ1-1,NA,TRBV14,TGTGCCAGCAGCCAGCCACACCTGGGGAACACTGAAGCTTTCTTT,CASSQPHLGNTEAFF
NA,TRBJ2-3,TRBD2,TRBV5-8,TGTGCCAGCACTTACTACAGGGTGCGGGGGGGCCTAGATACGCAGTATTTT,CASTYYRVRGGLDTQYF
NA,TRBJ1-5,NA,TRBV6-5,TGTGCCAGCAGTTACTCCCAGTCATATAGCAATCAGCCCCAGCATTTT,CASSYSQSYSNQPQHF
NA,TRBJ1-2,NA,TRBV5-1,TGCGCCAGCAGCTCACCGGGACAAGGCCCCGGTGGCTACACCTTC,CASSSPGQGPGGYTF
NA,TRBJ1-3,NA,TRBV5-5,TGTGCCAGCAGCGACCCTCAGGGTGGAAACACCATATATTTT,CASSDPQGGNTIYF
once,TRBJ2-2,TRBD1,TRBV19,TGTGCCAGTAGTATAGGGTGGCAGGGGGCCTGGAACACCGGGGAGCTGTTTTTT,CASSIGWQGAWNTGELFF
NA,TRBJ1-4,NA,TRBV2,TGTGCCAGCAGTGAACGGTCCGCGTCGGGGGAAAAACTGTTTTTT,CASSERSASGEKLFF
NA,TRBJ1-2,TRBD1,TRBV6-5,TGTGCCAGCAGGCGGGACAGCCCCAACTATGGCTACACCTTC,CASRRDSPNYGYTF
NA,TRBJ1-2,NA,TRBV7-8,TGTGCCAGCAGCTTAGGCCCCGAGCTCTATGGCTACACCTTC,CASSLGPELYGYTF
NA,TRBJ1-3,TRBD1,TRBV4-3,TGCGCCAGCAGCCAGGGACAGGGGCCTGGAAACACCATATATTTT,CASSQGQGPGNTIYF
NA,TRBJ2-2,NA,TRBV27,TGTGCCAGCAGTGCCCACCAAACCGGGGAGCTGTTTTTT,CASSAHQTGELFF
few,TRBJ2-5,TRBD2,TRBV5-1,TGCGCCAGCAGCGGGGCTAGCGGGGGGGCCGGGACCCAGTACTTC,CASSGASGGAGTQYF
NA,TRBJ1-1,TRBD1,TRBV11-2,TGTGCCAGCAGCCCGTCAGGGGGCACTGAAGCTTTCTTT,CASSPSGGTEAFF
once,TRBJ2-7,NA,TRBV6-1,TGTGCCAGCACAATTACAGGCTCCTACGAGCAGTACTTC,CASTITGSYEQYF
NA,TRBJ1-3,NA,TRBV7-9,TGTGCCAGCCGCTACCCCCCGAGGATTGGAAACACCATATATTTT,CASRYPPRIGNTIYF
few,TRBJ2-3,NA,TRBV18,TGTGCCAGCTCACCTAAAGGGGATACGCAGTATTTT,CASSPKGDTQYF
NA,TRBJ1-6,TRBD1,TRBV19,TGTGCCAGTAGTATACAGGGGGGAGATTCACCCCTCCACTTT,CASSIQGGDSPLHF
NA,TRBJ2-1,NA,TRBV5-1,TGCGCCAGCACCCCGCGGGATCCTGCGGATGAGCAGTTCTTC,CASTPRDPADEQFF